The rows below give T cell receptor beta chains drawn from one sample of a study of molecular identifiers for immune sequencing clone quantification. TCRdb recomputed calls from the PCR reads with MiXCR, one row per CDR3 protein. The sample lists some 11,000 distinct CDR3 sequences; about 15% were seen once. The specimen sequenced was naive CD8+ T cells from blood, with Jurkat cell RNA spiked in. All receptors come from a human donor in good health. Some libraries in this study had Jurkat cell RNA spiked in. The CDR3 runs from the conserved cysteine through the conserved F or W. A D gene is named only where the DNA matches it firmly. Some rows mark clone size as missing; the rest say once, few, many or name a class of expanded clone.

j_call clone_size d_call v_call cdr3_aa cdr3_nt
TRBJ2-2 medium-sized TRBD2 TRBV29-1 CSVEVAGRNTGELFF TGCAGCGTTGAGGTAGCGGGACGTAACACCGGGGAGCTGTTTTTT
TRBJ2-6 many . TRBV30 CASWRVLTSGANVLTF TGTGCCTCATGGAGGGTACTCACCTCTGGGGCCAACGTCCTGACTTTC
TRBJ1-2 many . TRBV12-3/TRBV12-4 CASSSVGGDYGYTF TGTGCCAGCAGTTCCGTGGGAGGAGACTATGGCTACACCTTC
TRBJ2-5 few TRBD2 TRBV5-4 CASSFVWGLAAHQETQYF TGTGCCAGCAGCTTTGTATGGGGACTAGCCGCCCACCAAGAGACCCAGTACTTC
TRBJ1-5 . . TRBV6-2/TRBV6-3 CASSPRTHRPQHF TGTGCCAGCAGCCCCAGAACCCATCGGCCCCAGCATTTT
TRBJ2-3 medium-sized . TRBV7-9 CASSARLVDTQYF TGTGCCAGCAGCGCCCGACTAGTTGATACGCAGTATTTT
TRBJ1-4 medium-sized . TRBV29-1 CSVEGTRDGRDEKLFF TGCAGCGTTGAAGGGACCAGGGACGGCCGTGATGAAAAACTGTTTTTT
TRBJ2-2 medium-sized TRBD2 TRBV29-1 CSVVLAGTNTGELFF TGCAGCGTTGTCTTAGCGGGAACGAACACCGGGGAGCTGTTTTTT
TRBJ1-6 medium-sized . TRBV28 CASINRESSYNSPLHF TGTGCCAGCATTAACAGGGAAAGCTCCTATAATTCACCCCTCCACTTT
TRBJ1-1 few . TRBV5-6 CASSLAWRLNTEAFF TGTGCCAGCAGCTTGGCTTGGCGGCTGAACACTGAAGCTTTCTTT
TRBJ2-5 many . TRBV5-4 CASSLGWGGETQYF TGTGCCAGCAGCTTGGGGTGGGGCGGAGAGACCCAGTACTTC
TRBJ2-6 . . TRBV12-3/TRBV12-4 CASSLTSVANALTF TGTGCCAGCAGTTTAACCTCTGTGGCCAACGCCCTGACTTTC
TRBJ2-2 many . TRBV5-6 CASSRPRDNRNTGELFF TGTGCCAGCAGCCGACCAAGGGACAACCGGAACACCGGGGAGCTGTTTTTT
TRBJ1-6 few TRBD1 TRBV7-9 CASSIRGQGYYSPLHF TGTGCCAGCAGCATACGGGGACAGGGGTACTATTCACCCCTCCACTTT
TRBJ2-5 medium-sized TRBD2 TRBV20-1 CSASGLAGDIETQYF TGCAGTGCTAGCGGACTAGCGGGAGATATAGAGACCCAGTACTTC
TRBJ1-2 many TRBD1 TRBV7-9 CASSLGTGNYGYTF TGTGCCAGCAGCTTAGGGACAGGGAACTATGGCTACACCTTC
TRBJ1-6 medium-sized . TRBV19 CASSIWDLVSPLHF TGTGCCAGTAGTATTTGGGATCTGGTTTCACCCCTCCACTTT
TRBJ2-7 few . TRBV6-2/TRBV6-3 CASSPRVYEQYF TGTGCCAGCAGCCCTCGGGTCTACGAGCAGTACTTC
TRBJ2-2 many TRBD2 TRBV6-5 CASSYSMIGLAGSNTGELFF TGTGCCAGCAGTTACTCGATGATAGGACTAGCGGGGTCGAACACCGGGGAGCTGTTTTTT
TRBJ2-7 many TRBD1 TRBV7-9 CASSSRLGTGGEQYF TGTGCCAGCAGCTCGCGCCTAGGGACAGGGGGTGAGCAGTACTTC
TRBJ2-3 medium-sized . TRBV27 CASSFGTPADTQYF TGTGCCAGCAGTTTCGGGACTCCTGCAGATACGCAGTATTTT
TRBJ1-1 medium-sized . TRBV19 CASEGENTEAFF TGTGCCAGTGAGGGGGAGAACACTGAAGCTTTCTTT
TRBJ2-3 many TRBD2 TRBV19 CASSTPKAGEITDTQYF TGTGCCAGTAGTACCCCCAAAGCGGGAGAGATCACAGATACGCAGTATTTT
TRBJ2-3 medium-sized TRBD2 TRBV30 CASAGLAGGPESFPDTQYF TGTGCCTCCGCGGGACTAGCGGGAGGGCCCGAGAGCTTTCCAGATACGCAGTATTTT
TRBJ1-5 medium-sized . TRBV28 CASSKNGVSDNQPQHF TGTGCCAGCAGTAAAAACGGGGTTTCGGACAATCAGCCCCAGCATTTT
TRBJ2-5 medium-sized . TRBV6-2/TRBV6-3 CASSYSGALETQYF TGTGCCAGCAGTTATTCGGGAGCGCTAGAGACCCAGTACTTC